The 8 T cell receptor beta chains in this list originate from one sample, sequenced in a study of spatial heterogeneity in lung cancer. Indicated time point: sample taken at primary tumor resection. TCRdb reanalysed the 5' RACE reads using MiXCR and keeps one entry per CDR3 protein. This repertoire shows about 28,000 distinct CDR3 sequences, roughly 6.9% found once; its top ten account for approximately 24%. Their antigen targets remain unknown. Regarding the study as a whole: Tumor mutation count correlated with how many alpha and beta TCRs expanded intratumorally.

Sequenced here: lung tumor tissue, sampled at surgery. The receptors here all came from a male donor with early-stage non-small cell lung cancer.

The V call is TRBV6-5, the J call TRBJ1-2, with no clear D. The CDR3 spans 13 residues. Trimming removed 3 bases at V and 0 bases at J, with 5 bases between. The germline gives CDR1 MNHEY, CDR2 SVGAGI. Here the CDR3 reads CASSYSTNYGYTF. DNA for the CDR3: TGTGCCAGCAGTTATTCAACTAACTATGGCTACACCTTC.

CDR3 sequence (DNA): TGTGCCAGCAGCGTAGGCCCGATTTCCTACGAGCAGTACTTC. This gives the protein CASSVGPISYEQYF. The chain has TRBV9 and TRBJ2-7; D unclear. V gave up 0 bases and J gave up 1 base, with 8 bases separating them. CDR1 is SGDLS and CDR2 is YYNGEE in the germline V gene. There are 14 residues in the CDR3.

This clonotype was counted between two and nine times. The chain is built from TRBV10-3 and TRBJ2-1; 10 bases match TRBD1. The trim removed 5 bases at V and 7 bases at J, leaving 5 bases unmatched. Germline V gene data show CDR1 as ENHRY and CDR2 as SYGVKD. The CDR3 runs 14 residues. Here the CDR3 DNA reads TGTGCCATCAGTACCAGGGACAGGGGAAATGAGCAGTTCTTC. Its protein is CAISTRDRGNEQFF.

In this sample, this clonotype turned up a few times. The rearrangement joins TRBV27 to TRBJ1-2; weak D call: TRBD1 (5 bases). This CDR3 contains 15 residues. Germline values: CDR1 MNHEY, CDR2 SMNVEV (reference sequence). With 3 bases removed from V and 6 bases from J, the gap between germline ends came to 17 bases. In DNA, the CDR3 is TGTGCCAGCAGTTTCGGGACGCAGCCTTGGGATGGCTACACCTTC. This sequence encodes CASSFGTQPWDGYTF.

This clonotype was counted ten times or more. The J gene is TRBJ2-5, the V gene TRBV11-2; 8 bases agree with TRBD1. Germline V lookup: CDR1 SGHAT, CDR2 FQNNGV. The V and J ends lost 1 base and 2 bases, in that order; junction bases with no gene match: 9. The CDR3 loop spans 17 amino acids. The CDR3 is CASSLGTLTGGQETQYF. The CDR3 DNA is TGTGCCAGCAGCTTAGGGACCCTAACAGGGGGGCAAGAGACCCAGTACTTC. The variable domain in full, with the rest retrieved from reference TRBV11-2 and TRBJ2-5, is EAGVAQSPRYKIIEKRQSVAFWCNPISGHATLYWYQQILGQGPKLLIQFQNNGVVDDSQLPKDRFSAERLKGVDSTLKIQPAKLEDSAVYLCASSLGTLTGGQETQYFGPGTRLLVL.

This clonotype has only a few counts. This chain joins TRBV20-1 and TRBJ1-4; 9 positions agree with TRBD1. CDR3 length: 17 residues. Germline CDR1 DFQATT, CDR2 SNEGSKA (reference sequence). V gave up 5 bases and J gave up 8 bases; unmatched junction bases: 18. The CDR3 sequence: CSAAPPGQGFAGEKLFF. For the CDR3, the DNA is TGCAGTGCTGCTCCTCCGGGACAGGGATTCGCAGGGGAAAAACTGTTTTTT.

The chain has TRBV29-1 and TRBJ2-7, with TRBD1 matching over 8 bases. CDR1 SQVTM and CDR2 ANQGSEA come from the germline V gene. With 5 bases clipped from V and 6 bases from J, the junction kept 6 bases outside the gene matches. CDR3 length equals 12 residues. CDR3 in DNA: TGCAGCGTTTTTACAGGGGGAAGCGAGCAGTACTTC. This encodes CSVFTGGSEQYF.

This chain uses TRBV28 with TRBJ2-7, with D perhaps being TRBD1 or TRBD2 (5 bases each). Trimming left V 6 bases short and J 5 bases short, with 20 bases between. CDR3 size: 15 residues. Germline V gives CDR1 MDHEN, CDR2 SYDVKM. CDR3 loop: CASREFQGRGNEQYF. CDR3 sequence (DNA): TGTGCCAGCAGAGAATTTCAGGGCCGGGGTAACGAGCAGTACTTC.